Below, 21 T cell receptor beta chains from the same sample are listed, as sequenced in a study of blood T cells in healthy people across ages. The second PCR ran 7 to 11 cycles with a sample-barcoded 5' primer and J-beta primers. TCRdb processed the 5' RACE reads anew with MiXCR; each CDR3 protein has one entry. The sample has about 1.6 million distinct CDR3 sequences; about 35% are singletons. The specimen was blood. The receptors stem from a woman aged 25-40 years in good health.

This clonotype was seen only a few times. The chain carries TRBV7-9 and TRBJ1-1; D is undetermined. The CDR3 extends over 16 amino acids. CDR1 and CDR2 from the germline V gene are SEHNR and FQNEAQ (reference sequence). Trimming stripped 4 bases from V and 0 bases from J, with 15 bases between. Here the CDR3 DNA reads TGTGCCAGCAGCTCAAGGGCAGACGGGGTGAACACTGAAGCTTTCTTT. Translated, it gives CASSSRADGVNTEAFF. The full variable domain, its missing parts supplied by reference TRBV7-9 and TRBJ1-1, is DTGVSQNPRHKITKRGQNVTFRCDPISEHNRLYWYRQTLGQGPEFLTYFQNEAQLEKSRLLSDRFSAERPKGSFSTLEIQRTEQGDSAMYLCASSSRADGVNTEAFFGQGTRLTVV.

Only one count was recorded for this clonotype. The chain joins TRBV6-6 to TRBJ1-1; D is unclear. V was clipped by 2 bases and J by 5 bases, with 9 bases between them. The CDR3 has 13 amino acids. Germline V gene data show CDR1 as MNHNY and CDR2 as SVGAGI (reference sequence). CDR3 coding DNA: TGTGCCAGCAGTTACCCAGGCGCGACTGAAGCTTTCTTT. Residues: CASSYPGATEAFF.

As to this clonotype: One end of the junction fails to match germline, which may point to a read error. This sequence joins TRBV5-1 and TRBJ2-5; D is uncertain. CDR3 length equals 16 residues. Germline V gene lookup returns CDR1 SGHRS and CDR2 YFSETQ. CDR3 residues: CASSLGVAPTQEAQYF. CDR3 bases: TGCGCCAGCAGCTTGGGGGTAGCCCCGACCCAAGAGGCCCAGTACTTC.

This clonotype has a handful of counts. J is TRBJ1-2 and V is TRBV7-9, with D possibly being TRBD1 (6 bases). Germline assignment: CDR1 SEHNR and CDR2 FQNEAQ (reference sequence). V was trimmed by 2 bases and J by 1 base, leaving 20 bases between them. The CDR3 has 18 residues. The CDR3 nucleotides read TGTGCCAGCAGCTTAATCGGGGGGACATCATTCCTTAACTATGGCTACACCTTC. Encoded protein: CASSLIGGTSFLNYGYTF. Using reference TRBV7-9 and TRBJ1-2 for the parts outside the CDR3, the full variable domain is DTGVSQNPRHKITKRGQNVTFRCDPISEHNRLYWYRQTLGQGPEFLTYFQNEAQLEKSRLLSDRFSAERPKGSFSTLEIQRTEQGDSAMYLCASSLIGGTSFLNYGYTFGSGTRLTVV.

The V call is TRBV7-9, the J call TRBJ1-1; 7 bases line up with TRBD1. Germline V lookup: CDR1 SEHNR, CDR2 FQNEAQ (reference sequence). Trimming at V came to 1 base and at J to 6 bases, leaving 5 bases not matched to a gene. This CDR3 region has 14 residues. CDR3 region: CASSLEGTAPEAFF. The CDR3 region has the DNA TGTGCCAGCAGCTTAGAAGGGACAGCTCCTGAAGCTTTCTTT.

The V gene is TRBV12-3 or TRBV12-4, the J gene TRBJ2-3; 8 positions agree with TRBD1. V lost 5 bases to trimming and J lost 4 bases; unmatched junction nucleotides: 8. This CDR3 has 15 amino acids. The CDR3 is CASSPRTGRADTQYF. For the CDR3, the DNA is TGTGCCAGCAGTCCCCGGACAGGGAGAGCAGATACGCAGTATTTT.

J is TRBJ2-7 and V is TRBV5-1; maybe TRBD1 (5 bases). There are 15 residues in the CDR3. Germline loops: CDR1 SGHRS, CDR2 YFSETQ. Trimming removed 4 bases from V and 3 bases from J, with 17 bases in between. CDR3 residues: CASSISTGPDYEQYF. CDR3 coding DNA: TGCGCCAGCAGCATATCTACAGGTCCCGACTACGAGCAGTACTTC.

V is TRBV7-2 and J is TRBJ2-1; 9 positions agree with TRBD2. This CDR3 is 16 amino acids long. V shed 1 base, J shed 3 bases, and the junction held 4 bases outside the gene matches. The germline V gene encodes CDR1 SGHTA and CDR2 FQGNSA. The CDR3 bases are TGTGCCAGCAGCTTAGTTCCTAGCGGGGACTACAATGAGCAGTTCTTC. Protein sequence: CASSLVPSGDYNEQFF.

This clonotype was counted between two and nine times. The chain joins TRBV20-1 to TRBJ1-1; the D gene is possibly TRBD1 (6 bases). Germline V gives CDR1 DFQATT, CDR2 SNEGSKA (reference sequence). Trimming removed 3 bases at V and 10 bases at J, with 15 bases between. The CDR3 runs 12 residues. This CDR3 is CSARATGRGAFF. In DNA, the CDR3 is TGCAGTGCTAGGGCTACAGGGAGAGGAGCTTTCTTT.

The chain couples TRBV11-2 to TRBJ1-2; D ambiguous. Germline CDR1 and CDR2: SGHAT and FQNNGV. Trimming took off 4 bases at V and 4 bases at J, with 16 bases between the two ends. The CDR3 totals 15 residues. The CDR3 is CASSSYRATSYGYTF. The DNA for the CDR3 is TGTGCCAGCAGCTCCTATAGGGCAACGAGCTATGGCTACACCTTC.

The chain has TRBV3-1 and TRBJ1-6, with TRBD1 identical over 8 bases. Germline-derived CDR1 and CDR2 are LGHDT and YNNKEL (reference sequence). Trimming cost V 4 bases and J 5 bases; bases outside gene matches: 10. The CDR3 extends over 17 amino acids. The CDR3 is CASSRGSAGGHNSPLHF. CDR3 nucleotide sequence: TGTGCCAGCAGCCGCGGGTCCGCAGGGGGCCATAATTCACCCCTCCACTTT.

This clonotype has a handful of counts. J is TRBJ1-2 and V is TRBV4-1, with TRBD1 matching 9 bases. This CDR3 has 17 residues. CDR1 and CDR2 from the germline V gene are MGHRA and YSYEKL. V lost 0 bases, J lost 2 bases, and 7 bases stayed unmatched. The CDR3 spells CASSQDRGTGRNYGYTF. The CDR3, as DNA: TGCGCCAGCAGCCAAGATCGTGGGACAGGGAGAAACTATGGCTACACCTTC.

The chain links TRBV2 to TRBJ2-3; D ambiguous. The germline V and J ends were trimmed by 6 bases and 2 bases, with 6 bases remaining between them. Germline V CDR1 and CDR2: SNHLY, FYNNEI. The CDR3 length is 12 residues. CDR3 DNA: TGTGCCAGCAGGGTCTACACAGATACGCAGTATTTT. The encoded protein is CASRVYTDTQYF.

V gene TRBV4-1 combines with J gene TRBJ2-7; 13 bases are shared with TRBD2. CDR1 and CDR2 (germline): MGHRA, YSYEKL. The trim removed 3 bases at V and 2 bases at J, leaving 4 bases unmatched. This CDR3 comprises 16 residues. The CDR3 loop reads CASSHSGTSGTYEQYF. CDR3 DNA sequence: TGCGCCAGCAGCCATAGCGGGACTAGCGGGACCTACGAGCAGTACTTC.

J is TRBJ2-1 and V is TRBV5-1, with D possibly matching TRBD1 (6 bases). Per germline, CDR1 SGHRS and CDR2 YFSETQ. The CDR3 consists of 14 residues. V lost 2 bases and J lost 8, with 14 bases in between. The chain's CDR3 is CASSFPASGDEQFF. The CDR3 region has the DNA TGCGCCAGCAGCTTCCCGGCGTCAGGGGATGAGCAGTTCTTC.

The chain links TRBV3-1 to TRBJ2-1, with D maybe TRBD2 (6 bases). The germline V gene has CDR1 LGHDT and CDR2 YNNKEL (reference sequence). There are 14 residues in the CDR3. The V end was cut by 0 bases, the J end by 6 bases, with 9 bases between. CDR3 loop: CASSQDTGLNEQFF. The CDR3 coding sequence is TGTGCCAGCAGCCAAGATACGGGACTCAATGAGCAGTTCTTC.

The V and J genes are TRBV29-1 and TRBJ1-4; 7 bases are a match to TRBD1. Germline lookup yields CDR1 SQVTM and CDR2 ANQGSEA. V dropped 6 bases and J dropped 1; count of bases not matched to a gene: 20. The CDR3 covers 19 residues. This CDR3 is CSVPPPGTAPILTNEKLFF. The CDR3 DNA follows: TGCAGCGTCCCCCCTCCCGGGACAGCACCTATCCTAACTAATGAAAAACTGTTTTTT.

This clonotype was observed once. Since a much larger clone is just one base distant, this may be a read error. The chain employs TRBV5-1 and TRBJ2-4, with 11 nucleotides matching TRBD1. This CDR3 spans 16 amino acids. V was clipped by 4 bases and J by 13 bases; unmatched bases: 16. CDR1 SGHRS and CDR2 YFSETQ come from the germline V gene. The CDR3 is CASSRRTGGSYNEQYF. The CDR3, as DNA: TGCGCCAGCAGCCGGAGGACAGGGGGCTCGTACAATGAGCAGTACTTC.

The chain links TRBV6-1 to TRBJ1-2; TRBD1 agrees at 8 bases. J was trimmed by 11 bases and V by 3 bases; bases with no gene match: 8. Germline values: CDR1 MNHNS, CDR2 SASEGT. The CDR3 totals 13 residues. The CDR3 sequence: CASSERTGRIYTF. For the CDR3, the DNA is TGTGCCAGCAGTGAGCGGACAGGGAGGATATACACCTTC.

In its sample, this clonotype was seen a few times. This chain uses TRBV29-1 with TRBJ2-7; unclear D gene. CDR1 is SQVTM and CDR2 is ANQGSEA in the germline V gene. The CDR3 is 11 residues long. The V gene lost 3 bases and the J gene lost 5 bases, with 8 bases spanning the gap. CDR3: CSVDGYNEQYF. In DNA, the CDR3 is TGCAGCGTTGACGGTTACAACGAGCAGTACTTC.

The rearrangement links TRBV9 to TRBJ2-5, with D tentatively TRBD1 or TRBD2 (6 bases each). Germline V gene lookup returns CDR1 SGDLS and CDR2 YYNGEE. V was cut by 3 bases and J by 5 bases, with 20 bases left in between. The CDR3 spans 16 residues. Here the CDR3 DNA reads TGTGCCAGCAGCGACAACCCTACTAGGGGGGAGGAGACCCAGTACTTC. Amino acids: CASSDNPTRGEETQYF.